This T cell receptor beta chain was obtained from a study of cytomegalovirus exposure and HLA in healthy donors. Study findings and constraints: In the approximately 120 validation repertoires, a later analysis found that first-cohort TCR clusters tended to co-occur. Overall, approximately 150 TCR beta chains were annotated as cytomegalovirus-associated. Many donors carried some public TCRs, although rarity characterized most TCR sequences. It was reportedly the case that the classifier diagnosed cytomegalovirus status with high specificity and sensitivity.

CDR1 is LNHDA, CDR2 SQIVND, per germline (reference sequence). V was pared by 3 bases and J by 3 bases, with 15 bases between. The CDR3 is made up of 15 amino acids. Using immunoSEQ multiplex PCR, the repertoire was profiled, and TCRdb retains in-frame clones only, with some absent. The table includes roughly 180,000 clones, around nine tenths detected once. With regard to this clone: Its antigen is unidentified.

The clonotype was recovered from a man aged 25 to 45 in good health and CMV-seropositive. This chain connects TRBV19 to TRBJ2-7; D possibly corresponds to TRBD2 (6 bases). The sequenced material came from PBMCs. DNA of the CDR3: TGTGCCAGTAGTATTAGGGACTTCAGTAGCTACGAGCAGTACTTC. Translated: CASSIRDFSSYEQYF.